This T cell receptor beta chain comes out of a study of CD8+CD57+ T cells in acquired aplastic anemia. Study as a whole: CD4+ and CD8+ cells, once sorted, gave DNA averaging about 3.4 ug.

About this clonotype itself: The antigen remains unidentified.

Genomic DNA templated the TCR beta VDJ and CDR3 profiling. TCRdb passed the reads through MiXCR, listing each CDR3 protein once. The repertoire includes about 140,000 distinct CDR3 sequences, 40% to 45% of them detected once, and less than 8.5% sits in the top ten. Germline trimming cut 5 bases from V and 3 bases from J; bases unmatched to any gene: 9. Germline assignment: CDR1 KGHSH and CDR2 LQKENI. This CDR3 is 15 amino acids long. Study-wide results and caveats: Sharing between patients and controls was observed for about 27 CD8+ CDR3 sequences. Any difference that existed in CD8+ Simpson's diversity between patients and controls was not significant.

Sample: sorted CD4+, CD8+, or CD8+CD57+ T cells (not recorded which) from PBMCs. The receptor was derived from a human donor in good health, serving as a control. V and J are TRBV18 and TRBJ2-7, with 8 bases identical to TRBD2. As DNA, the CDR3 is TGTGCCAGCTCAAGTGGCGCCGGGACTAGCTACGAGCAGTACTTC. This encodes CASSSGAGTSYEQYF. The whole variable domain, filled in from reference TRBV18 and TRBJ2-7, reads NAGVMQNPRHLVRRRGQEARLRCSPMKGHSHVYWYRQLPEEGLKFMVYLQKENIIDESGMPKERFSAEFPKEGPSILRIQQVVRGDSAAYFCASSSGAGTSYEQYFGPGTRLTVT.